The 21 T cell receptor beta chains presented below share a single source sample, sequenced in a study of cytomegalovirus exposure and HLA in healthy donors. It was with 60 Vbeta and 13 Jbeta primers that the PCR ran. The table came from immunoSEQ multiplex PCR; TCRdb's copy has only in-frame clones and leaves some out. Of about 140,000 clones in the sample, over 75% were seen once. The sample was PBMCs. These receptors came from a man aged 25-45 years in good health and CMV-seronegative.

This clone was seen a single time. The chain couples TRBV27 to TRBJ1-6, with unresolved D. The CDR3 has 13 residues. Trimming took 6 bases from V and 7 from J, leaving 10 bases between them. Germline V gene data show CDR1 as MNHEY and CDR2 as SMNVEV (reference sequence). For the CDR3, the DNA is TGTGCCAGCAGCTTGGTGCGGAATTCACCCCTCCACTTT. It encodes CASSLVRNSPLHF.

This clone appeared once. The V and J genes are TRBV12-5 and TRBJ2-1, with a possible D match to TRBD2 (6 bases). CDR1 is LGHNT and CDR2 is FRNRAP in the germline V gene. Trimming stripped 2 bases from V and 15 bases from J, with 17 bases between. CDR3 length: 13 amino acids. The CDR3 protein is CASGLNRDSNRFF. The CDR3 coding sequence is TGTGCTAGTGGTTTGAACCGGGACTCCAATCGGTTCTTC.

This chain joins TRBV10-3 and TRBJ2-3; possibly TRBD2 for D (5 bases). V shed 3 bases and J shed 1 base, with 8 bases lying between them. Germline CDR1 reads ENHRY; CDR2 reads SYGVKD. The CDR3 has 14 amino acids. The DNA of the CDR3 is TGTGCCATCAGTGAAATGGAGGGCACAGATACGCAGTATTTT. Translation: CAISEMEGTDTQYF.

The chain has TRBV28 and TRBJ1-1; D might be TRBD1 (5 bases). Germline CDR1 is MDHEN and CDR2 is SYDVKM. This CDR3 is built from 15 residues. The V end lost 7 bases, the J end lost 8 bases, and 23 bases lay between the germline ends. The CDR3 here is CASKPGGRYDGEAFF. The CDR3 region has the DNA TGTGCCAGCAAACCGGGGGGAAGATACGATGGGGAAGCTTTCTTT.

J is TRBJ2-2 and V is TRBV6-5; D gene unclear. CDR1 MNHEY and CDR2 SVGAGI come from the germline V gene. The CDR3 consists of 15 residues. The V end was cut by 2 bases, the J end by 0 bases, with 7 bases between. CDR3 residues: CASSYAQANTGELFF. Written as DNA, the CDR3 is TGTGCCAGCAGTTACGCTCAGGCGAACACCGGGGAGCTGTTTTTT.

The chain employs TRBV18 and TRBJ2-3; 8 bases match TRBD1. V was clipped by 1 base and J by 1 base; unmatched bases: 7. Germline values: CDR1 KGHSH, CDR2 LQKENI. This CDR3 contains 17 residues. CDR3 sequence reads: CASSPLGSDRGTDTQYF. CDR3 bases: TGTGCCAGCTCACCACTGGGCTCGGACAGGGGCACAGATACGCAGTATTTT.

The genes are TRBV19 and TRBJ1-4; D possibly corresponds to TRBD1 (6 bases). Trimming removed 7 bases at V and 2 bases at J, with 20 bases between. The CDR3 consists of 17 residues. CDR1 is LNHDA, CDR2 SQIVND, per germline (reference sequence). CDR3 sequence: CASNKLGGLRTNEKLFF. The CDR3 DNA reads as TGTGCCAGTAATAAACTTGGGGGCCTGAGGACTAATGAAAAACTGTTTTTT. The full variable domain, rest sourced from reference TRBV19 and TRBJ1-4, is DGGITQSPKYLFRKEGQNVTLSCEQNLNHDAMYWYRQDPGQGLRLIYYSQIVNDFQKGDIAEGYSVSREKKESFPLTVTSAQKNPTAFYLCASNKLGGLRTNEKLFFGSGTQLSVL.

This sequence joins TRBV27 and TRBJ2-1; 9 nucleotides line up with TRBD2. CDR3 length: 16 amino acids. V shed 5 bases, J shed 5 bases, and the junction held 10 bases outside the gene matches. The germline gives CDR1 MNHEY, CDR2 SMNVEV (reference sequence). CDR3 protein: CASSTGRLAGNNEQFF. For the CDR3, the DNA is TGTGCCAGCAGTACAGGCCGGCTAGCGGGGAACAATGAGCAGTTCTTC.

There are a few counts of this clone. This sequence joins TRBV5-1 and TRBJ1-1; 8 positions match TRBD1. The CDR3 loop spans 14 amino acids. CDR1 and CDR2 (germline): SGHRS, YFSETQ. Trimming took 2 bases from V and 1 from J; bases not matched to a gene: 1. The chain's CDR3 is CASSFGQGNTEAFF. DNA of the CDR3: TGCGCCAGCAGCTTTGGACAGGGGAACACTGAAGCTTTCTTT.

The V and J genes are TRBV10-1 and TRBJ1-5; 10 nucleotides line up with TRBD1. The CDR3 contains 15 residues. Per the germline V gene, CDR1 is WNHNN and CDR2 is SYGVQD (reference sequence). The V gene end was trimmed by 7 bases and the J gene end by 7 bases; junction bases not matched to a gene: 10. The CDR3, as DNA: TGCGCCAGCATTCCGCCGGGACAGGGGTGCCAGCCCCAGCATTTT. Encoded protein: CASIPPGQGCQPQHF.

This chain uses TRBV28 with TRBJ1-5; D possibly corresponds to TRBD1 (6 bases). This CDR3 contains 18 residues. Germline V gene data show CDR1 as MDHEN and CDR2 as SYDVKM. Trimming shortened V by 6 bases and J by 4 bases, and 25 bases separated the two germline ends. The CDR3 loop is CASRHRDTNWVGNQPQHF. In DNA, the CDR3 is TGTGCCAGCAGACACCGGGACACCAATTGGGTCGGGAATCAGCCCCAGCATTTT. Full variable domain (missing parts from reference TRBV28 and TRBJ1-5): DVKVTQSSRYLVKRTGEKVFLECVQDMDHENMFWYRQDPGLGLRLIYFSYDVKMKEKGDIPEGYSVSREKKERFSLILESASTNQTSMYLCASRHRDTNWVGNQPQHFGDGTRLSIL.

The gene calls are TRBV7-2 and TRBJ1-5, with 7 bases lining up with TRBD1. V dropped 7 bases and J dropped 2; count of bases not matched to a gene: 17. CDR1 and CDR2 (germline): SGHTA, FQGNSA. This CDR3 is built from 18 residues. The CDR3 DNA follows: TGTGCCAGCAACCGGAGGGGGCCACGGTACCATGGCAATCAGCCCCAGCATTTT. Translating gives CASNRRGPRYHGNQPQHF.

The chain links TRBV5-1 to TRBJ2-7; TRBD2 matches at 9 bases. There are 20 residues in the CDR3. V trimming: 0 bases; J trimming: 2 bases; junction bases outside the gene matches: 18. CDR1 SGHRS and CDR2 YFSETQ come from the germline V gene. The CDR3 protein is CASSLAEGAFGTSFTYEQYF. The CDR3 coding sequence is TGCGCCAGCAGCTTGGCCGAAGGAGCCTTCGGGACTAGCTTCACCTACGAGCAGTACTTC.

This clone was detected once. The V gene is TRBV28, the J gene TRBJ2-7, with 8 positions matching TRBD1. With V trimmed by 4 bases and J by 2 bases, 7 bases remained unmatched. The CDR3 length is 15 residues. Looked up from germline, CDR1 is MDHEN and CDR2 is SYDVKM. CDR3 protein: CASSSGTGYPYEQYF. CDR3 sequence (DNA): TGTGCCAGCAGTTCCGGGACAGGTTATCCCTACGAGCAGTACTTC.

V gene TRBV6-4 combines with J gene TRBJ2-2; D is undetermined. CDR3 length: 16 amino acids. With 0 bases removed from V and 4 bases from J, the gap between germline ends came to 12 bases. Germline V CDR1 and CDR2: MRHNA, SNTAGT. CDR3: CASSDSPARSTGELFF. The CDR3, as DNA: TGTGCCAGCAGTGACTCGCCAGCGCGGAGCACCGGGGAGCTGTTTTTT.

CDR3 residues: CATSREGGGVYEQYF. The CDR3 region has the DNA TGTGCCACCAGCAGGGAGGGAGGGGGAGTCTACGAGCAGTACTTC. The V call is TRBV15, the J call TRBJ2-7; weak D call: TRBD2 (7 bases). V gave up 3 bases and J gave up 3 bases, with 15 bases separating them. CDR1 is LNHNV and CDR2 is YYDKDF in the germline V gene (reference sequence). The CDR3 has 15 amino acids.

The CDR3 DNA is TGTGCCAGCAGTTTGGGTGGGGGGGGAGCTTTCTTT. Protein: CASSLGGGGAFF. This chain links TRBV28 with TRBJ1-1, with D tentatively TRBD1 (5 bases). Per germline, CDR1 MDHEN and CDR2 SYDVKM. Deletions cut 3 bases from V and 10 bases from J, with 12 bases between. CDR3 size: 12 residues.

The chain couples TRBV5-1 to TRBJ2-1; D possibly corresponds to TRBD2 (7 bases). Trimming took 0 bases from V and 9 from J, leaving 16 bases between them. The germline CDR1 and CDR2 sequences are SGHRS and YFSETQ. The CDR3 is made up of 15 amino acids. The CDR3 sequence is CASSLGGGRGAEQFF. The CDR3 nucleotides read TGCGCCAGCAGCTTGGGCGGGGGCAGGGGAGCTGAGCAGTTCTTC.

J is TRBJ2-1 and V is TRBV4-2; no clear D. Germline V lookup: CDR1 LGHNA, CDR2 YNFKEQ. The CDR3 is made up of 14 amino acids. V was trimmed by 1 base and J by 6 bases, leaving 10 bases between them. Here the CDR3 reads CASSQVSRVNEQFF. The DNA of the CDR3 is TGTGCCAGCAGCCAAGTTTCTAGAGTCAATGAGCAGTTCTTC.

V usage is TRBV5-1 and J usage is TRBJ2-6, with D hard to call. CDR1 and CDR2 from the germline V gene are SGHRS and YFSETQ. The V end was cut by 0 bases, the J end by 0 bases, with 7 bases between. This CDR3 is built from 16 residues. The CDR3 protein is CASSLDQVSGANVLTF. As DNA, the CDR3 is TGCGCCAGCAGCTTGGATCAGGTCTCTGGGGCCAACGTCCTGACTTTC.

The genes are TRBV19 and TRBJ1-2, with TRBD1 identical over 11 bases. V gave up 7 bases and J gave up 3 bases; unmatched junction bases: 10. Germline V gene data show CDR1 as LNHDA and CDR2 as SQIVND (reference sequence). This CDR3 comprises 16 residues. In nucleotides, the CDR3 is TGTGCCAGTATATCCGGGACAGGGGGGATCGACTATGGCTACACCTTC. Protein product: CASISGTGGIDYGYTF.